This T cell receptor (beta chain) was sequenced in a study of cytomegalovirus exposure and HLA in healthy donors. The PCR ran on 60 Vbeta and 13 Jbeta primers. TCRdb's table, derived via immunoSEQ multiplex PCR, lists solely in-frame clones and lacks some. Among 130,000 or so clones listed, around 8.5% were seen once. Deletions cut 2 bases from V and 10 bases from J, with 12 bases between. The CDR3 consists of 13 residues. The germline V gene encodes CDR1 LNHDA and CDR2 SQIVND (reference sequence). The sample consisted of PBMCs. This sequence joins TRBV19 and TRBJ2-1; D might be TRBD2 (5 bases). This clonotype was sampled from a man in his forties in good health and CMV-seronegative. CDR3 region: CASSIYGVKEQFF. The DNA for the CDR3 is TGTGCCAGTAGTATATACGGGGTCAAGGAGCAGTTCTTC.